The clone carrying this TCR beta chain has at least ten counts. Time point: newly diagnosed GD, antithyroid drugs for less than 3 months. After RNA was extracted from PBMCs, the TCR library was made from it. The CDR3 runs 15 residues. Germline CDR1 is SQVTM and CDR2 is ANQGSEA. Trimming took 0 bases from V and 1 from J, leaving 10 bases between them. This record comes from a study of regulatory T cells in long-lasting Graves disease. According to the study, TCR beta libraries were built with iRepertoire HTBI primers and CDR3-region Arm-PCR. TCRdb re-called the multiplex PCR reads with MiXCR, one entry per CDR3 protein. The data hold 350,000 to 500,000 distinct CDR3 sequences, with around 13% observed a single time. These same data were also listed under a study on T cells in Graves' hyperthyroidism and ophthalmopathy.

The sequence was obtained from a woman between 45 and 60 years old with Graves disease. The chain combines TRBV29-1 with TRBJ2-4; the D gene is possibly TRBD2 (5 bases). This specimen was peripheral blood mononuclear cells (PBMCs), taken at new diagnosis, from a patient treated with antithyroid drugs. The CDR3 protein is CSVEDRRGAKNIQYF. The CDR3 DNA follows: TGCAGCGTTGAAGACCGGAGAGGGGCCAAAAACATTCAGTACTTC.